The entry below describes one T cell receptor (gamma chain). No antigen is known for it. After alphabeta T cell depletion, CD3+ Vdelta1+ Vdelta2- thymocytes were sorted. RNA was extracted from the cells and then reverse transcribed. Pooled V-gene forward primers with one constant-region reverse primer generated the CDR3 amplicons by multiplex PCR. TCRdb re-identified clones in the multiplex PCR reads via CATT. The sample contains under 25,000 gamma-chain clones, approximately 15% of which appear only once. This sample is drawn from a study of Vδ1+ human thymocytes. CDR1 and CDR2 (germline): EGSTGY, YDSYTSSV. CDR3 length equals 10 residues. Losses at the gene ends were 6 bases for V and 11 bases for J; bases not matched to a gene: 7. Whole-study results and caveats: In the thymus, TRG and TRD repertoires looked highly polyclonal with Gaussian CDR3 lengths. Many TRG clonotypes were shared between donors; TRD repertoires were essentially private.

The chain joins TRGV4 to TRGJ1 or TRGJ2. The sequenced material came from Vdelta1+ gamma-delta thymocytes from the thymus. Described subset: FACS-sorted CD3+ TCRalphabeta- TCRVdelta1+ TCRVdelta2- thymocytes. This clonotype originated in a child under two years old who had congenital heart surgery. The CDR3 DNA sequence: TGTGCCACCTGGAATCTCCAGAAACTCTTT. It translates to CATWNLQKLF.